Each of the 2 T cell receptor beta chains below was sequenced from the same sample in a study of cytomegalovirus exposure and HLA in healthy donors. Both 60 Vbeta primers and 13 Jbeta primers went into the PCR. Assay: immunoSEQ multiplex PCR; the TCRdb copy retains only in-frame clones and omits some. Here the sample spans about 250,000 clones, approximately 80% being singletons. The source material was PBMCs. All receptors come from a girl aged 2-10 years in good health and CMV-seronegative.

This chain connects TRBV6-1 to TRBJ2-3; 10 bases are a match to TRBD2. This CDR3 comprises 15 residues. V was pared by 7 bases and J by 1 base, with 5 bases of the junction left unmatched. Germline V gene lookup returns CDR1 MNHNS and CDR2 SASEGT. The CDR3 protein is CASTGLAGGTDTQYF. The CDR3 bases are TGTGCCAGCACAGGGCTAGCGGGGGGCACAGATACGCAGTATTTT.

The J gene is TRBJ2-3, the V gene TRBV6-5, with D possibly being TRBD2 (6 bases). The CDR3 is made up of 13 amino acids. Trimming stripped 6 bases from V and 7 bases from J, with 14 bases between. Germline V lookup: CDR1 MNHEY, CDR2 SVGAGI. The DNA of the CDR3 is TGTGCCAGCAGCGGGGGATTCGGGTATACGCAGTATTTT. Translated, it gives CASSGGFGYTQYF.